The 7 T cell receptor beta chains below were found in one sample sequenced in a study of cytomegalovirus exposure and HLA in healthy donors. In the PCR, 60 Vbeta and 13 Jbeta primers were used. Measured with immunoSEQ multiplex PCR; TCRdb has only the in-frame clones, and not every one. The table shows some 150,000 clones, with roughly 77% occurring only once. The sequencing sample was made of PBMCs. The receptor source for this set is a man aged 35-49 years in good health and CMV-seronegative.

The CDR3 protein is CASSSGTGVHHSTGELFF. The CDR3 coding sequence is TGCGCCAGCAGCAGCGGGACAGGGGTCCACCATAGCACCGGGGAGCTGTTTTTT. V and J are TRBV5-1 and TRBJ2-2, with 10 bases fitting TRBD1. Germline assignment: CDR1 SGHRS and CDR2 YFSETQ. This CDR3 comprises 18 residues. Trimming cost V 4 bases and J 4 bases; bases outside gene matches: 13.

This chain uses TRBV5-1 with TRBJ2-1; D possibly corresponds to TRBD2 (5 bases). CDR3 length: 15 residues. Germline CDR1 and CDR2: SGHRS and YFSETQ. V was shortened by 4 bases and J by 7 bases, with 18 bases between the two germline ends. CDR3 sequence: CASSGRGRGRNEQFF. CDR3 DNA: TGCGCCAGCAGCGGCAGAGGGCGAGGAAGAAATGAGCAGTTCTTC.

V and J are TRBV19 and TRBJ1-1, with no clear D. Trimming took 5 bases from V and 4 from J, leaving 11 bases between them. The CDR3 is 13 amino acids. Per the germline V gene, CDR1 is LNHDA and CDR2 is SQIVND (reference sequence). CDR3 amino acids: CASSGSSGTEAFF. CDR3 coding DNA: TGTGCCAGTAGTGGGTCTAGTGGCACTGAAGCTTTCTTT.

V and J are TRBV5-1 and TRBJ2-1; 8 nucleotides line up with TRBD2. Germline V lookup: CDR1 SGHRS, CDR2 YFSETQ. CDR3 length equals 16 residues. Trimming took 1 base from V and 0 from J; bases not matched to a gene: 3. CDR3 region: CASSLIAGYSYNEQFF. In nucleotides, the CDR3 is TGCGCCAGCAGCTTGATAGCGGGGTACTCCTACAATGAGCAGTTCTTC.

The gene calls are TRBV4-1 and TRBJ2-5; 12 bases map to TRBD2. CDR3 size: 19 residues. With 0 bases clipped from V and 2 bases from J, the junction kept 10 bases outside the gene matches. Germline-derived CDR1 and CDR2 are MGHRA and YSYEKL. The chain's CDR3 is CASSQEAYLAGGGQETQYF. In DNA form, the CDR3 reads TGCGCCAGCAGCCAAGAGGCCTACCTAGCGGGGGGGGGACAAGAGACCCAGTACTTC.

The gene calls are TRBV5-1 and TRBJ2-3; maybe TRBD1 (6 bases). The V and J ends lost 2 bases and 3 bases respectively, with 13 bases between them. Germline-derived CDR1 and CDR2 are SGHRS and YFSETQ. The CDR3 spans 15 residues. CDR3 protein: CASSLRTEGTDTQYF. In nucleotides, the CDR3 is TGCGCCAGCAGCTTAAGGACAGAGGGGACAGATACGCAGTATTTT.

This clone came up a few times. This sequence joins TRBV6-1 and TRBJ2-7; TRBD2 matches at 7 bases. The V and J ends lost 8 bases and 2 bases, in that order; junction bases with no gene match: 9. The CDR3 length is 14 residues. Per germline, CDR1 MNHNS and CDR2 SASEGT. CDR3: CASSLALQTYEQYF. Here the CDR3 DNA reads TGTGCCAGCTCACTAGCGTTACAAACCTACGAGCAGTACTTC.